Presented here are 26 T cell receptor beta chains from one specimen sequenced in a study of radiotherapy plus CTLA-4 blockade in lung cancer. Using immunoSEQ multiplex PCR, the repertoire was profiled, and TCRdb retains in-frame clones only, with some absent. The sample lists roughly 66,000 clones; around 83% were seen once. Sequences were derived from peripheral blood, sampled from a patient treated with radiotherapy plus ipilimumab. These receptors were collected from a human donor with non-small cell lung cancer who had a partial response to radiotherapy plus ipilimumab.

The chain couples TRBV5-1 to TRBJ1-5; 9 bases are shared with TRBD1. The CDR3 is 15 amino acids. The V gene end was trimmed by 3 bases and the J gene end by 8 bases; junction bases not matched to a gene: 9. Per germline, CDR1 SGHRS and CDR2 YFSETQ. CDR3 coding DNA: TGCGCCAGCAGCTGGGGGACAGGGAGAGAAGAGCCCCAGCATTTT. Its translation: CASSWGTGREEPQHF.

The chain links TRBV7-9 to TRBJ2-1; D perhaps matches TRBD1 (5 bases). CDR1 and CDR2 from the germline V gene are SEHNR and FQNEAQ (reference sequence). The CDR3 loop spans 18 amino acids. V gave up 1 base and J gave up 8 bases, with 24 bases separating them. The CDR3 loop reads CASSLELGRRDRSDEQFF. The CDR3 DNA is TGTGCCAGCAGCTTAGAATTGGGCCGCAGGGATCGTTCCGATGAGCAGTTCTTC.

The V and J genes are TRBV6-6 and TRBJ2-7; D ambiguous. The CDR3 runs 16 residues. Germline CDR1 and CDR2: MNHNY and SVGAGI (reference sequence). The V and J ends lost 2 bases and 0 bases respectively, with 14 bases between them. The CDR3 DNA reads TGTGCCAGCAGTTACACAAACCCTGGCTTCTCCTACGAGCAGTACTTC. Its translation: CASSYTNPGFSYEQYF.

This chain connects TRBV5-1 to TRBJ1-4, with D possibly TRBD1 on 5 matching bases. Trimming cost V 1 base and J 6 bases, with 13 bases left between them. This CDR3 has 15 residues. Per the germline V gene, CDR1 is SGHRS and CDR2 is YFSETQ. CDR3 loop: CASSLKGREDEKLFF. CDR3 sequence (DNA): TGCGCCAGCAGCTTGAAGGGGCGGGAGGATGAAAAACTGTTTTTT. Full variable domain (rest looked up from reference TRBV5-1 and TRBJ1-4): KAGVTQTPRYLIKTRGQQVTLSCSPISGHRSVSWYQQTPGQGLQFLFEYFSETQRNKGNFPGRFSGRQFSNSRSEMNVSTLELGDSALYLCASSLKGREDEKLFFGSGTQLSVL.

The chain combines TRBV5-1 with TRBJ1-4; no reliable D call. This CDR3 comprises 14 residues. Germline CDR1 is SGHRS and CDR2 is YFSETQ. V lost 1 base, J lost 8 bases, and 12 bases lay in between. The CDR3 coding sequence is TGCGCCAGCAGCTTGCAGGCGTTAGAAGAAAAACTGTTTTTT. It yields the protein CASSLQALEEKLFF.

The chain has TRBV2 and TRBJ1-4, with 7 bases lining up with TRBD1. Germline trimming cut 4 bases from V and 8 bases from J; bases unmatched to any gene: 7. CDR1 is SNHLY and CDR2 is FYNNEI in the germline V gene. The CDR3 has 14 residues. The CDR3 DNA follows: TGTGCCAGCAGTGGTCTCGGGACAGCGGAAAAACTGTTTTTT. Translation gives CASSGLGTAEKLFF.

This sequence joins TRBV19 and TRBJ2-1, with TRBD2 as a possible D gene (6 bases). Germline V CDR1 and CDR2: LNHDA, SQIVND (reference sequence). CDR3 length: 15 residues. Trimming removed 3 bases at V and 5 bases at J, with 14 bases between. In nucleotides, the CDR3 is TGTGCCAGTAGTATTTTACTCGGGAGTAACAATGAGCAGTTCTTC. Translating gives CASSILLGSNNEQFF. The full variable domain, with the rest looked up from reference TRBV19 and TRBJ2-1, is DGGITQSPKYLFRKEGQNVTLSCEQNLNHDAMYWYRQDPGQGLRLIYYSQIVNDFQKGDIAEGYSVSREKKESFPLTVTSAQKNPTAFYLCASSILLGSNNEQFFGPGTRLTVL.

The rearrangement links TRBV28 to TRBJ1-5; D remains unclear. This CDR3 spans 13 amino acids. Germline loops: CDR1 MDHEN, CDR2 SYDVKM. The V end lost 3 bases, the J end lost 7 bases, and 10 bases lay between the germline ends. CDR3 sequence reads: CASSFGFKQPQHF. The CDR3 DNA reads TGTGCCAGCAGTTTCGGGTTTAAGCAGCCCCAGCATTTT. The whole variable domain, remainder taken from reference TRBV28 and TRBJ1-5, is DVKVTQSSRYLVKRTGEKVFLECVQDMDHENMFWYRQDPGLGLRLIYFSYDVKMKEKGDIPEGYSVSREKKERFSLILESASTNQTSMYLCASSFGFKQPQHFGDGTRLSIL.

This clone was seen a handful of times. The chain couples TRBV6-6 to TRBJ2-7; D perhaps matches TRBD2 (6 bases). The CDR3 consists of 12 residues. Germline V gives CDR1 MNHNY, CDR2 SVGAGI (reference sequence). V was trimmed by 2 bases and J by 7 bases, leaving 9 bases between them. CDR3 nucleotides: TGTGCCAGCAGTTACCTAGCGTCTGAGCAGTACTTC. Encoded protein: CASSYLASEQYF.

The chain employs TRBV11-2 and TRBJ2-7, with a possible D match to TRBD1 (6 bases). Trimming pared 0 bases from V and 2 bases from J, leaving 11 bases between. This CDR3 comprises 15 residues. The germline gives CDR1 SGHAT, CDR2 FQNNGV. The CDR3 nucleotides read TGTGCCAGCAGCTTAGAGCCGGGACATACCTACGAGCAGTACTTC. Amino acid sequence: CASSLEPGHTYEQYF.

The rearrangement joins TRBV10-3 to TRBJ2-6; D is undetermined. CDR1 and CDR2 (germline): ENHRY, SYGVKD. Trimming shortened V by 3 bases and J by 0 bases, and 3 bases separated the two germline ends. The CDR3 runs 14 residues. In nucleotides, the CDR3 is TGTGCCATCAGTGACAGCTCTGGGGCCAACGTCCTGACTTTC. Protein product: CAISDSSGANVLTF.

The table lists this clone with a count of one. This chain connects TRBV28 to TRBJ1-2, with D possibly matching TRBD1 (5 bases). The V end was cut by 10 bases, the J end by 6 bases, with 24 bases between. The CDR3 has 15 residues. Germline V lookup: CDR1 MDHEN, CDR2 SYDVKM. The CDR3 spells CAISGGVDGVNGYTF. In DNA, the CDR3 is TGTGCCATCTCCGGGGGTGTGGACGGCGTCAATGGCTACACCTTC.

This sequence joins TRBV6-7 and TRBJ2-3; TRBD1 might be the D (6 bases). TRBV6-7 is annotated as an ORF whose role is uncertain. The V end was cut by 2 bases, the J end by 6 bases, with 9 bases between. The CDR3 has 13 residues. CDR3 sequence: CASSYPTGDTQYF. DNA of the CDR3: TGTGCCAGCAGTTACCCTACAGGGGATACGCAGTATTTT.

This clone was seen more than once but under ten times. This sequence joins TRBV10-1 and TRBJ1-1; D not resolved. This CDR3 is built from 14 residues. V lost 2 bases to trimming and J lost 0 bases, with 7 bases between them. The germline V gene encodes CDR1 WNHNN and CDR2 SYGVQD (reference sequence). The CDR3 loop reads CASSETGVNTEAFF. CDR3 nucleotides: TGCGCCAGCAGTGAGACCGGGGTGAACACTGAAGCTTTCTTT.

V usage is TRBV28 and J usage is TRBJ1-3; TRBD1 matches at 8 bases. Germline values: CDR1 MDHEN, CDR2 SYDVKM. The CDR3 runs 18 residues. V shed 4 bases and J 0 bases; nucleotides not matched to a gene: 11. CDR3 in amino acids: CASSYRTGRPSSGNTIYF. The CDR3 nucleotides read TGTGCCAGCAGTTACAGGACAGGGAGACCTAGCTCTGGAAACACCATATATTTT.

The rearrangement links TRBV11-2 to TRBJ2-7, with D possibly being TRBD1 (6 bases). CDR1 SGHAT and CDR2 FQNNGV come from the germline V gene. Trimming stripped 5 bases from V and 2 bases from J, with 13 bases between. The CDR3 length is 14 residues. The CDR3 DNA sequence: TGTGCCAGCAGCCGGGACATAGTTGCCTACGAGCAGTACTTC. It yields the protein CASSRDIVAYEQYF. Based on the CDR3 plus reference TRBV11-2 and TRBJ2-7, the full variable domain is EAGVAQSPRYKIIEKRQSVAFWCNPISGHATLYWYQQILGQGPKLLIQFQNNGVVDDSQLPKDRFSAERLKGVDSTLKIQPAKLEDSAVYLCASSRDIVAYEQYFGPGTRLTVT.

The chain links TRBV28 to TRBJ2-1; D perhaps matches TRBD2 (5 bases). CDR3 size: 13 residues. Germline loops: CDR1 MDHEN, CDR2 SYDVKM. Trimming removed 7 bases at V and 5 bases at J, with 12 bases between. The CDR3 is CASTRTPNNEQFF. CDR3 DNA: TGTGCCAGCACCCGGACTCCAAACAATGAGCAGTTCTTC.

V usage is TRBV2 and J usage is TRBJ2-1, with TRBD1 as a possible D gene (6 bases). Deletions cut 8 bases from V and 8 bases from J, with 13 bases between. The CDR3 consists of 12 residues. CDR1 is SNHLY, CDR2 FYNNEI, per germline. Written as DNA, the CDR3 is TGTGCCAGCGAGGCAGGGGTGCATGAGCAGTTCTTC. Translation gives CASEAGVHEQFF.

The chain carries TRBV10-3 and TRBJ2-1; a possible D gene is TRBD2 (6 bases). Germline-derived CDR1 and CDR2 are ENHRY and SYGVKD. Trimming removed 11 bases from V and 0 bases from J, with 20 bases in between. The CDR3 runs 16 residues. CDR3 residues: CASQGGGGYSYNEQFF. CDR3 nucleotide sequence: TGTGCCTCTCAGGGTGGGGGAGGATACTCCTACAATGAGCAGTTCTTC.

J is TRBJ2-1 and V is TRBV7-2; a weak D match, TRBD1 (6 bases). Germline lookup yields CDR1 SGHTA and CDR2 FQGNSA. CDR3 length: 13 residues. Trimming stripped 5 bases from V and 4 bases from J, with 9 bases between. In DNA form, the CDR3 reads TGTGCCAGCAGCCAAACAGGGTACAATGAGCAGTTCTTC. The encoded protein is CASSQTGYNEQFF.

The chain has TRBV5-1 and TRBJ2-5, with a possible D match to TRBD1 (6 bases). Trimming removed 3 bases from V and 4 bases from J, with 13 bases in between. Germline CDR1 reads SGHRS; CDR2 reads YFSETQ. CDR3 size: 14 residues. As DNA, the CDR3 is TGCGCCAGCAGCTCCGGGACACCGGGAGAGACCCAGTACTTC. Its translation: CASSSGTPGETQYF. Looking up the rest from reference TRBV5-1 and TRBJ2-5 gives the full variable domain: KAGVTQTPRYLIKTRGQQVTLSCSPISGHRSVSWYQQTPGQGLQFLFEYFSETQRNKGNFPGRFSGRQFSNSRSEMNVSTLELGDSALYLCASSSGTPGETQYFGPGTRLLVL.

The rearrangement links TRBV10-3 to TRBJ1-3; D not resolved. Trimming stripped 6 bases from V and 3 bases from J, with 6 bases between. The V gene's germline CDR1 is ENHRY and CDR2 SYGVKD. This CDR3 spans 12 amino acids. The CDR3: CAISPGGNTIYF. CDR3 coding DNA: TGTGCCATCAGCCCCGGTGGAAACACCATATATTTT.

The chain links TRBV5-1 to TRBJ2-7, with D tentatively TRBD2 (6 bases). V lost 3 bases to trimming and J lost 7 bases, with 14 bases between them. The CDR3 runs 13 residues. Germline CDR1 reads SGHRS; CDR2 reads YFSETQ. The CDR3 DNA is TGCGCCAGCAGCTCCCGCGGGGTCGAGGAGCAGTACTTC. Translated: CASSSRGVEEQYF.

The CDR3 sequence: CASSLGTGGETQYF. CDR3 DNA sequence: TGCGCCAGCAGCTTGGGGACGGGGGGAGAGACCCAGTACTTC. V and J are TRBV5-1 and TRBJ2-5; 7 bases fit TRBD2. With 0 bases clipped from V and 4 bases from J, the junction kept 3 bases outside the gene matches. The CDR3 is 14 residues long. Germline CDR1 is SGHRS and CDR2 is YFSETQ.

The CDR3 loop is CASSFQGRSTGELFF. The CDR3 bases are TGTGCCAGCAGCTTTCAGGGGCGCAGCACCGGGGAGCTGTTTTTT. The J gene is TRBJ2-2, the V gene TRBV5-6; tentative D call: TRBD1 (6 bases). There are 15 residues in the CDR3. CDR1 SGHDT and CDR2 YYEEEE come from the germline V gene. Trimming pared 2 bases from V and 4 bases from J, leaving 12 bases between.

The CDR3 nucleotides read TGTGCCAGCAGCCCTCCATGGGACAGTTATGGCTACACCTTC. Translated: CASSPPWDSYGYTF. V usage is TRBV7-9 and J usage is TRBJ1-2, with 7 bases identical to TRBD1. Germline V gene lookup returns CDR1 SEHNR and CDR2 FQNEAQ (reference sequence). V shed 5 bases, J shed 5 bases, and the junction held 8 bases outside the gene matches. The CDR3 is made up of 14 amino acids.